This T cell receptor beta chain came from a study of Tregs in tolerant kidney transplant recipients. The nonmyeloablative bone marrow transplants came from related graft donors, with transient mixed chimerism. This table comes from immunoSEQ multiplex PCR, and its TCRdb copy is limited to in-frame clones, with some not included. Of tens of thousands of clones listed, 91% are singletons. This TCR came from a human patient who received a combined kidney and bone marrow transplant. The graft donor may have contributed some T cells. The sample was CD4+ T cells from blood (PBMCs), taken 24 months after the transplant.

CDR3 coding DNA: TGTGCCTGGAGTCAGGAATTAGCGGGGGGGGTAGATACGCAGTATTTT. Translation gives CAWSQELAGGVDTQYF. The chain couples TRBV30 to TRBJ2-3, with 11 bases aligning to TRBD2. CDR3 size: 16 residues. CDR1 and CDR2 from the germline V gene are GTSNPN and SVGIG (reference sequence). With 2 bases clipped from V and 5 bases from J, the junction kept 9 bases outside the gene matches.